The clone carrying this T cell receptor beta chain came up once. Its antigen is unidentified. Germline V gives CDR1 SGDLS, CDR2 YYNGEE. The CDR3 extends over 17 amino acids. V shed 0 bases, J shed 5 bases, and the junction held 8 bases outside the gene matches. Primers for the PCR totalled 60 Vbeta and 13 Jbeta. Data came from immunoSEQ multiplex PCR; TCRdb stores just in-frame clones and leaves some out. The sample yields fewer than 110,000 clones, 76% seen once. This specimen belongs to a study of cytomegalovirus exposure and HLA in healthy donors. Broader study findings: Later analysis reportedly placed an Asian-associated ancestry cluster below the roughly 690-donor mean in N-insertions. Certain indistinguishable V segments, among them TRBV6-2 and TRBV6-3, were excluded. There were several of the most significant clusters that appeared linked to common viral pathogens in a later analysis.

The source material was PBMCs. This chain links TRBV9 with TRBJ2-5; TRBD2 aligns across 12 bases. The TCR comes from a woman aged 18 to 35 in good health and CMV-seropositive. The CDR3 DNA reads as TGTGCCAGCAGCGTAGGCCTAGCGGGGGGGCCTTTTGAGACCCAGTACTTC. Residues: CASSVGLAGGPFETQYF. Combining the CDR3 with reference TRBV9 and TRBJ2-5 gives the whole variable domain DSGVTQTPKHLITATGQRVTLRCSPRSGDLSVYWYQQSLDQGLQFLIQYYNGEERAKGNILERFSAQQFPDLHSELNLSSLELGDSALYFCASSVGLAGGPFETQYFGPGTRLLVL.